The rows below give T cell receptor beta chains drawn from one sample of a study of blood T cell repertoires in COVID-19. Clones were read by immunoSEQ multiplex PCR, and TCRdb kept only the in-frame ones, dropping some. Of fewer than 350,000 clones listed, approximately 83% were seen once; the top ten hold under 2.5%. Sequences were obtained from PBMCs or T cells enriched from blood (not recorded which). The receptor set was obtained from a young man who had recovered from COVID-19. CDR3s include the opening cysteine and the closing phenylalanine or tryptophan. The D gene is left open where the match is weak. The size field is filled for only some rows; it gives once, few, many or a size class.

V gene	D gene	clone size	J gene	CDR3 protein	CDR3 DNA
TRBV10-3	TRBD1	NA	TRBJ2-1	CAISGGQGGEQFF	TGTGCCATCAGTGGGGGACAGGGAGGTGAGCAGTTCTTC
TRBV19	NA	few	TRBJ1-1	CASKIPGAATEAFF	TGTGCCAGTAAAATTCCAGGGGCCGCCACTGAAGCTTTCTTT
TRBV6-2/TRBV6-3	NA	NA	TRBJ2-3	CASSFQQGSDTQYF	TGTGCCAGCAGCTTCCAGCAGGGCTCAGATACGCAGTATTTT
TRBV18	NA	NA	TRBJ1-3	CASSSLGLNSGNTIYF	TGTGCCAGCTCATCCCTCGGACTGAACTCTGGAAACACCATATATTTT
TRBV3-1/TRBV3-2	NA	NA	TRBJ1-2	CASSQGQAPWYGYTF	TGTGCCAGCAGCCAAGGACAGGCCCCGTGGTATGGCTACACCTTC
TRBV7-3	TRBD2	NA	TRBJ2-3	CASSLGRGTDTQYF	TGTGCCAGCAGCTTAGGGAGGGGCACAGATACGCAGTATTTT
TRBV5-4	NA	NA	TRBJ1-1	CASSSVMNTEAFF	TGTGCCAGCAGCTCAGTTATGAACACTGAAGCTTTCTTT
TRBV6-5	NA	NA	TRBJ2-3	CASSYGASTDTQYF	TGTGCCAGCAGTTACGGGGCAAGCACAGATACGCAGTATTTT
TRBV20-1	NA	NA	TRBJ1-4	CSAGYNEKLFF	TGCAGTGCCGGGTATAATGAAAAACTGTTTTTT
TRBV30	NA	NA	TRBJ2-5	CAWTGQRQETQYF	TGTGCCTGGACCGGACAGCGACAAGAGACCCAGTACTTC
TRBV2	NA	NA	TRBJ1-6	CASMGGIGSPLHF	TGTGCCAGCATGGGAGGGATCGGTTCACCCCTCCACTTT
TRBV11-2	NA	NA	TRBJ2-7	CASSFDRHSSYEQYF	TGTGCCAGCAGCTTCGACAGGCATAGCTCCTACGAGCAGTACTTC
TRBV7-8	NA	NA	TRBJ2-5	CASSILEPQETQYF	TGTGCCAGCAGCATCCTCGAGCCTCAAGAGACCCAGTACTTC
TRBV9	TRBD2	NA	TRBJ2-7	CASSAPAGLATYEQYF	TGTGCCAGCAGCGCCCCCGCGGGACTAGCGACCTACGAGCAGTACTTC
TRBV21-1	NA	NA	TRBJ1-2	CASSKACGYGYTF	TGTGCCAGCAGCAAAGCATGCGGCTATGGCTACACCTTC
TRBV11-2	TRBD1	NA	TRBJ1-2	CASSQDRNYGYTF	TGTGCCAGCAGTCAGGACAGGAACTATGGCTACACCTTC
TRBV19	NA	NA	TRBJ1-1	CASSIPVGVNTEAFF	TGTGCCAGTAGTATCCCCGTCGGGGTGAACACTGAAGCTTTCTTT